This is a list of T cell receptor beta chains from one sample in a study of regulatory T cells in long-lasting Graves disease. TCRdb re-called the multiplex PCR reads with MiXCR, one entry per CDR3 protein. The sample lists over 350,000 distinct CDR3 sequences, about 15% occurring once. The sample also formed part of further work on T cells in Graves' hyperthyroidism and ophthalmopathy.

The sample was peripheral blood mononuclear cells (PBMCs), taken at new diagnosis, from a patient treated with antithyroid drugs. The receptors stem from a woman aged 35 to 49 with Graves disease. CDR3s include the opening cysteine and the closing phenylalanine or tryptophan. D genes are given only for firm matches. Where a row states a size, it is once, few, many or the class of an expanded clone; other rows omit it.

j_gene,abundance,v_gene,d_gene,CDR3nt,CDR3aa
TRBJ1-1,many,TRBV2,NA,TGTGCCAGAGGTGGTTATGGCCAACAGAACACTGAAGCTTTCTTT,CARGGYGQQNTEAFF
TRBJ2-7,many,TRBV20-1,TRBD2,TGCAGTGCCGCTAGCGGGAGGGCCTACGAGCAGTACTTC,CSAASGRAYEQYF
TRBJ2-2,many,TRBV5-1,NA,TGCGCCAGCAGCTTTTTACAGACTACCGGGGAGCTGTTTTTT,CASSFLQTTGELFF
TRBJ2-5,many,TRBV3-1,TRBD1,TGTGCCAGCAGCTACCTGGACAGGGGGCTTGAAGAGACCCAGTACTTC,CASSYLDRGLEETQYF
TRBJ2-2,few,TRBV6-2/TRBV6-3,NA,TGTGCCAGCAGTTACGGGGCGGAGGTTCATAACACCGGGGAGCTGTTTTTT,CASSYGAEVHNTGELFF
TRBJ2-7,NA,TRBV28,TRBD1,TGTGCCAGCGGGGTAGGACAGGGGTTCTACGAGCAGTACTTC,CASGVGQGFYEQYF
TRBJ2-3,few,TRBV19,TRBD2,TGTGCCACCTCTGTGGCTAGCGGGGGATCAGATACGCAGTATTTT,CATSVASGGSDTQYF
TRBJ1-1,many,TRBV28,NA,TGTGCCAGCAGTTTTCTGGGGCAGACTTTCTTT,CASSFLGQTFF
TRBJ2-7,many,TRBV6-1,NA,TGTGCCAGCAGGGTTAGTACAGCCTCTTACGAGCAGTACTTC,CASRVSTASYEQYF
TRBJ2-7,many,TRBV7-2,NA,TGTGCCAGCAGCCCTCCGGGACCCCGGGAGAGGGAGCAGTACTTC,CASSPPGPREREQYF
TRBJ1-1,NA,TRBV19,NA,TGTGCCAGTAGTATTTACTCAGGGGTGAACACTGAAGCTTTCTTT,CASSIYSGVNTEAFF
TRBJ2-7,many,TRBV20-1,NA,TGCAGTGCTTCCGGCCTAAGCTCCTACGAGCAGTACTTC,CSASGLSSYEQYF
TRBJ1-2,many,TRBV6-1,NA,TGTGCCAGCAGTCCGAGTAGCTCCTATGGCTACACCTTC,CASSPSSSYGYTF
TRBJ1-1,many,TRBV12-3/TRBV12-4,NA,TGTGCCAGCAGTTTGTCGGGGTTCACTGAAGCTTTCTTT,CASSLSGFTEAFF
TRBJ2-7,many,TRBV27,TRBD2,TGTGCCAGCAGACGGCGGGGGTCCTACGAGCAGTACTTC,CASRRRGSYEQYF
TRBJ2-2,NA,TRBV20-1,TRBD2,TGCAGTGCCCTGGGACTAGGATCAATCGCGGAGCTGTTTTTT,CSALGLGSIAELFF
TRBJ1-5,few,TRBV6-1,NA,TGTGCCAGCAGTGAACGGAATATGCAGCCCCAGCATTTT,CASSERNMQPQHF
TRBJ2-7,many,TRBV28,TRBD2,TGTGCCAGCAGTCCCCCCGGGGCGGGAGGAAGCGAGCAGTACTTC,CASSPPGAGGSEQYF
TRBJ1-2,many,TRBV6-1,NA,TGTGCCAGCAGTGAAGCGGGCTGGGGGGACACTAACTATGGCTACACCTTC,CASSEAGWGDTNYGYTF
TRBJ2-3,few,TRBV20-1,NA,TGCAGTGCTACCGGACTACCCCCTTACACAGATACGCAGTATTTT,CSATGLPPYTDTQYF
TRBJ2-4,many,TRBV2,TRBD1,TGTGCCAGCAGTGTAGAGGGGGCGCTAGCCAAAAACATTCAGTACTTC,CASSVEGALAKNIQYF
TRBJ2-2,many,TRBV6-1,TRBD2,TGTGCCAGCAGTAGCGGGACGGTCACCGGGGAGCTGTTTTTT,CASSSGTVTGELFF
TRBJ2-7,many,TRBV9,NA,TGTGCCAGCAGCGTAGACGACGGCAGTACCTACGAGCAGTACTTC,CASSVDDGSTYEQYF
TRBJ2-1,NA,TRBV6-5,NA,TGTGCCAGCAGTTACTCAGGGGCTGAGCAGTTCTTC,CASSYSGAEQFF
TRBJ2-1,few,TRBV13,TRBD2,TGTGCCAGCAGCTTCCCAGCGGGAGGGTACAATGAGCAGTTCTTC,CASSFPAGGYNEQFF
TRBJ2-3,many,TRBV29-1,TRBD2,TGCAGCGTTGGTTTTGCGGGAGGGCCGATCACAGATACGCAGTATTTT,CSVGFAGGPITDTQYF
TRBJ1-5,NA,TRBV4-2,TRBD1,TGTGCCAGCGGCCAAAGGGGGCCGAATCAGCCCCAGCATTTT,CASGQRGPNQPQHF
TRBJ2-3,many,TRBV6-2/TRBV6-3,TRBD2,TGTGCCAGCACCGCTTCGCCTAGCGGGATTGTTGATACGCAGTATTTT,CASTASPSGIVDTQYF
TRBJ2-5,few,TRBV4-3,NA,TGCGCCAGCAGCCGCCGGCTCTCAACGGGGCAAGAGACCCAGTACTTC,CASSRRLSTGQETQYF
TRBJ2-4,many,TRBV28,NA,TGTGCCAGCAGCGAGGGACAAAACATTCAGTACTTC,CASSEGQNIQYF
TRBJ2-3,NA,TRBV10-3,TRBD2,TGTGCCATCAGAGCCACGGGGCTTAGCGGGAGTGGGCCAGATACGCAGTATTTT,CAIRATGLSGSGPDTQYF
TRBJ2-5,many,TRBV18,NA,TGTGCCAGCTCACCAGCATCAGAGACCCAGTACTTC,CASSPASETQYF
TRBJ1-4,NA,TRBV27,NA,TGTGCCAGCAGCACCCCTAATGAAAAACTGTTTTTT,CASSTPNEKLFF
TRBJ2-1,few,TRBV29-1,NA,TGCAGCGTTGAAGGGGGATCCAGGGCCAATGAGCAGTTCTTC,CSVEGGSRANEQFF
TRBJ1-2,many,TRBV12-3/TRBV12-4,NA,TGTGCCAGCAGTTTCGGGGGACCTAACTATGGCTACACCTTC,CASSFGGPNYGYTF
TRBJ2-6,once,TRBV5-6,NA,TGTGCCAGCAGCTTGGGCCTGGGGTCTGGGGCCAACGTCCTGACTTTC,CASSLGLGSGANVLTF
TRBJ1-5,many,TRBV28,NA,TGTGCCAGCAGTTTTAGGGAGGGGACGAGCAATCAGCCCCAGCATTTT,CASSFREGTSNQPQHF
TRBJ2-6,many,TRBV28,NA,TGTGCCAGCAGCCCTACAGGGACTGGGGCCAACGTCCTGACTTTC,CASSPTGTGANVLTF
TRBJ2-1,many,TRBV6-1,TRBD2,TGTGCCAGCAGTGATGGGGGTGGGACTAGCGACAATGAGCAGTTCTTC,CASSDGGGTSDNEQFF
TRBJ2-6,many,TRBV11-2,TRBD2,TGTGCCAGCAGCCCTAGTTTGGGAGGGTCTATTTCTGGGGCCAACGTCCTGACTTTC,CASSPSLGGSISGANVLTF
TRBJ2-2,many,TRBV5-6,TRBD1,TGTGCCAGCAGCTTACAGGGGGTTAACACCGGGGAGCTGTTTTTT,CASSLQGVNTGELFF
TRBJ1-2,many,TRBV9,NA,TGTGCCAGCAGCGTAGATGACTCTAACTATGGCTACACCTTC,CASSVDDSNYGYTF
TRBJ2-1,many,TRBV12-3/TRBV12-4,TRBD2,TGTGCCAGCAGTTTATCTAGCGGCTCCTACAATGAGCAGTTCTTC,CASSLSSGSYNEQFF
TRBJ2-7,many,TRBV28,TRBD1,TGTGCCAGCAGTTTCGCGACAGGGATTCGCGAGCAGTACTTC,CASSFATGIREQYF
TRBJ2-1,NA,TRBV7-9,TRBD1,TGTGCCAGCAGCTTAGTAGCAGGGGGCCTCTTCAATGATCAGTTCTTC,CASSLVAGGLFNDQFF
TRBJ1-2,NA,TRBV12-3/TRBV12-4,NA,TGTGCCAGCAGTTTCACGGGATATGATGGCTACACCTTC,CASSFTGYDGYTF